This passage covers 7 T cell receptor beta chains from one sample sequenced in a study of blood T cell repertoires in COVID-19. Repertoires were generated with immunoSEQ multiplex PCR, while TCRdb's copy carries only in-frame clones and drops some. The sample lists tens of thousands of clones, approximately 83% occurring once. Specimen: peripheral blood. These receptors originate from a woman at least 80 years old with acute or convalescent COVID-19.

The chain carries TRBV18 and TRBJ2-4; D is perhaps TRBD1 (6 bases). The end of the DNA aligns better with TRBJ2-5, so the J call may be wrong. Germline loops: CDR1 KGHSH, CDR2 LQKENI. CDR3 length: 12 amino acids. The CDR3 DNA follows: TGTGCCAGCTCACCAACGGACAGGACCCAGTACTTC. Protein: CASSPTDRTQYF.

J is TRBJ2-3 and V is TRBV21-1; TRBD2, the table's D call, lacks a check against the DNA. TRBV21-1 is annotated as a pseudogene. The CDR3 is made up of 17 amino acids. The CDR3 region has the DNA TGTGCCAGCAGCAAAGTTCTCACTAGCGGACGCACAGATACGCAGTATTTT. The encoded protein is CASSKVLTSGRTDTQYF.

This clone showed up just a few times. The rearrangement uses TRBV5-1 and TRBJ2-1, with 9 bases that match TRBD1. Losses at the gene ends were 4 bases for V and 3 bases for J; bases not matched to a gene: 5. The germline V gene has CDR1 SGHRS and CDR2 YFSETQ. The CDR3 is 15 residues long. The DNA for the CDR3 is TGCGCCAGCAGCCCGGACAGGGGTATCTACAATGAGCAGTTCTTC. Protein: CASSPDRGIYNEQFF.

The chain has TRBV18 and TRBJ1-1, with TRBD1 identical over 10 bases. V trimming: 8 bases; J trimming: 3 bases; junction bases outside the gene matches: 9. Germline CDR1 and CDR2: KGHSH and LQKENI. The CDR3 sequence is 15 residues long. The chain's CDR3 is CASKLGTGVYTEAFF. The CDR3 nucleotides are TGTGCCAGCAAGCTCGGGACAGGGGTGTACACTGAAGCTTTCTTT.

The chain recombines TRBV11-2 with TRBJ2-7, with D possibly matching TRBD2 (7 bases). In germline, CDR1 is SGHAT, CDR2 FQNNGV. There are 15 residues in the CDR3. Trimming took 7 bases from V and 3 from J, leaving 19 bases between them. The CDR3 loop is CASTTREDSFYEQYF. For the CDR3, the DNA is TGTGCCAGCACAACTCGGGAGGACAGCTTCTACGAGCAGTACTTC. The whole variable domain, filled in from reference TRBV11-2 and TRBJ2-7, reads EAGVAQSPRYKIIEKRQSVAFWCNPISGHATLYWYQQILGQGPKLLIQFQNNGVVDDSQLPKDRFSAERLKGVDSTLKIQPAKLEDSAVYLCASTTREDSFYEQYFGPGTRLTVT.

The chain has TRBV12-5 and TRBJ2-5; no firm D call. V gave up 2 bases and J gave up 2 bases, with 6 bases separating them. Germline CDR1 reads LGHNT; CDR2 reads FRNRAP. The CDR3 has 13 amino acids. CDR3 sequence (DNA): TGTGCTAGTGGTTTGACCAGACAAGAGACCCAGTACTTC. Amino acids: CASGLTRQETQYF.

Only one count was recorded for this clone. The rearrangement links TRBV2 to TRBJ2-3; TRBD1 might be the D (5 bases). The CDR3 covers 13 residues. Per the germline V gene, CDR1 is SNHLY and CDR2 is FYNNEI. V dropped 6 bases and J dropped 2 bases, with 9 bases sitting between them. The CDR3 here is CASRGPFTDTQYF. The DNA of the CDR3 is TGTGCCAGCAGGGGGCCTTTCACAGATACGCAGTATTTT.